Listed below are T cell receptor beta chains from one sample, sequenced in a study of cytomegalovirus exposure and HLA in healthy donors. Generated by immunoSEQ multiplex PCR, the TCRdb table keeps only in-frame clones and is missing some. The sample consists of more than 95,000 clones, over 60% of them appearing once. Sequenced sample: PBMCs. The receptor source for this set is a woman between 18 and 29 years old in good health and CMV-seropositive. Both conserved end residues are part of each CDR3. The order of the fields is D gene, clone size, J gene, V gene, CDR3 protein, CDR3 DNA. The D gene is left open where the match is weak. Clone size is not always given. Where it is, it says once, few, many or a class for expanded clones.

. few TRBJ1-5 TRBV30 CAWQNSNQPQHF TGTGCCTGGCAGAATAGCAATCAGCCCCAGCATTTT
TRBD1 few TRBJ1-2 TRBV29-1 CSTGDRIYGYTF TGCAGCACCGGGGACAGGATCTATGGCTACACCTTC
. . TRBJ2-2 TRBV2 CASSEALGGTDWELFF TGTGCCAGCAGTGAAGCGCTTGGGGGGACAGACTGGGAGCTGTTTTTT
. . TRBJ2-2 TRBV6-6 CASSYPNGGNTGELFF TGTGCCAGCAGTTACCCCAACGGTGGGAACACCGGGGAGCTGTTTTTT
. . TRBJ1-1 TRBV5-6 CASSLGRNTEAFF TGTGCCAGCAGCTTGGGCAGGAACACTGAAGCTTTCTTT
. . TRBJ1-3 TRBV4-2 CASSQETGTGNTIYF TGTGCCAGCAGCCAAGAGACGGGGACTGGAAACACCATATATTTT
. few TRBJ2-7 TRBV6-1 CASSRGGAVYEQYF TGTGCCAGCAGTAGAGGAGGAGCCGTCTACGAGCAGTACTTC
. . TRBJ2-5 TRBV5-4 CASSSSGSGLYF TGTGCCAGCAGCTCGTCCGGGAGCGGCTTGTACTTC
TRBD2 few TRBJ2-4 TRBV4-1 CASSQTDGLAGAKNIQYF TGCGCCAGCAGCCAAACTGATGGACTAGCTGGGGCCAAAAACATTCAGTACTTC
. few TRBJ2-1 TRBV6-1 CASCGGGAGNEQFF TGTGCCAGCTGCGGCGGAGGGGCTGGCAATGAGCAGTTCTTC
. . TRBJ2-2 TRBV4-2 CASSQDWMGAANTGELFF TGTGCCAGCAGCCAAGATTGGATGGGGGCGGCGAACACCGGGGAGCTGTTTTTT
. . TRBJ2-7 TRBV4-1 CASSQAEQGHVPYEQYF TGCGCCAGCAGCCAAGCCGAACAGGGTCACGTTCCCTACGAGCAGTACTTC
. . TRBJ2-7 TRBV27 CASSESEQYF TGTGCCAGCAGTGAGAGCGAGCAGTACTTC
TRBD2 . TRBJ2-1 TRBV30 CAWRGTTPRGEQFF TGTGCCTGGAGAGGGACTACCCCTCGCGGCGAGCAGTTCTTC
. . TRBJ2-3 TRBV28 CASSFQGGVSTDTQYF TGTGCCAGCAGTTTCCAGGGCGGGGTCAGCACAGATACGCAGTATTTT
TRBD1 . TRBJ1-2 TRBV6-4 CASSEDTGGSGYTF TGTGCCAGCAGTGAGGACACAGGGGGCTCTGGCTACACCTTC
. . TRBJ2-3 TRBV9 CASSVDFTDTQYF TGTGCCAGCAGCGTAGACTTCACAGATACGCAGTATTTT
. . TRBJ2-1 TRBV7-2 CASSLVTGFYNEQFF TGTGCCAGCAGCTTAGTTACGGGATTCTACAATGAGCAGTTCTTC
. . TRBJ1-1 TRBV5-1 CASSLRARDLNTEAFF TGCGCCAGCAGCTTGCGGGCGCGGGACCTGAACACTGAAGCTTTCTTT
. . TRBJ2-7 TRBV6-6 CASSYWELDGEQYF TGTGCCAGCAGTTACTGGGAGCTAGATGGCGAGCAGTACTTC
TRBD2 . TRBJ2-7 TRBV5-6 CASNSGLALEQYF TGTGCCAGCAACTCGGGACTAGCCCTGGAGCAGTACTTC
. . TRBJ1-1 TRBV7-7 CASSDLGRRNTEAFF TGTGCTAGCAGCGACCTGGGGAGGCGGAACACTGAAGCTTTCTTT
. . TRBJ2-3 TRBV6-5 CASSYSPDSTDTQYF TGTGCCAGCAGTTACTCCCCAGATAGCACAGATACGCAGTATTTT
. . TRBJ1-1 TRBV28 CASSFTTGLATEAFF TGTGCCAGCAGTTTCACGACAGGCCTCGCCACTGAAGCTTTCTTT
. . TRBJ2-7 TRBV18 CASSSPGSRYEQYF TGTGCCAGCTCATCGCCCGGGTCACGCTACGAGCAGTACTTC
. . TRBJ1-2 TRBV21-1 CASSNPLLDRGLGYTF TGTGCCAGCAGCAATCCTCTCCTAGACAGGGGGCTCGGCTACACCTTC
. few TRBJ2-1 TRBV28 CASRRKGAYNEQFF TGTGCCAGCAGGAGGAAGGGGGCCTACAATGAGCAGTTCTTC
. . TRBJ2-6 TRBV18 CASSPISGANVLTF TGTGCCAGCTCACCCATCTCTGGGGCCAACGTCCTGACTTTC
. . TRBJ1-2 TRBV28 CASSSVEVSVYGYTF TGTGCCAGCAGTTCAGTGGAGGTCAGCGTGTATGGCTACACCTTC
TRBD1 many TRBJ2-5 TRBV15 CATSRETGEETQYF TGTGCCACCAGCAGGGAGACAGGGGAAGAGACCCAGTACTTC
TRBD2 few TRBJ2-7 TRBV2 CASSEMASGSSYEQYF TGTGCCAGCAGTGAGATGGCTAGCGGGAGCTCCTACGAGCAGTACTTC